This entry lists 10 T cell receptor beta chains sequenced from one sample in a study of cytomegalovirus exposure and HLA in healthy donors. The PCR made use of 60 Vbeta and 13 Jbeta primers. This table comes from immunoSEQ multiplex PCR, and its TCRdb copy is limited to in-frame clones, with some not included. Of fewer than 200,000 clones detected, more than 60% appear once; the ten largest clones hold approximately 4.5%. The specimen was PBMCs. These receptors were taken from a man in his forties in good health and CMV-seronegative.

This clone was seen a few times. The rearrangement uses TRBV15 and TRBJ1-6, with D maybe TRBD1 (5 bases). The CDR3 length is 17 residues. The V end was cut by 1 base, the J end by 1 base, with 11 bases between. In germline, CDR1 is LNHNV, CDR2 YYDKDF (reference sequence). CDR3 sequence reads: CATSRVARGSYNSPLHF. The CDR3 DNA sequence: TGTGCCACCAGCAGAGTAGCAAGGGGTTCCTATAATTCACCCCTCCACTTT.

The chain is built from TRBV29-1 and TRBJ2-2; 10 bases align to TRBD1. CDR1 is SQVTM and CDR2 is ANQGSEA in the germline V gene. V gave up 7 bases and J gave up 6 bases; unmatched junction bases: 5. The CDR3 contains 13 residues. Written as DNA, the CDR3 is TGCAGCGATCCGGGACAGGGGTCCGGGGAGCTGTTTTTT. This encodes CSDPGQGSGELFF.

This clone was observed a single time. The CDR3 loop is CASSPRGLAQETQYF. For the CDR3, the DNA is TGTGCCAGCAGCCCCAGAGGTCTAGCACAAGAGACCCAGTACTTC. The chain is built from TRBV11-3 and TRBJ2-5; a weak D match, TRBD2 (5 bases). The CDR3 contains 15 residues. V lost 5 bases and J 2 bases, leaving 15 bases between the germline ends. Germline V lookup: CDR1 SGHNT, CDR2 YENEEA.

This clone came up a few times. The chain is built from TRBV10-3 and TRBJ1-3, with D perhaps TRBD1 (5 bases). The CDR3 runs 15 residues. From germline, CDR1 is ENHRY and CDR2 SYGVKD. V gave up 6 bases and J gave up 2 bases, with 14 bases separating them. The DNA for the CDR3 is TGTGCCATCAGCAACCTGACAGTAACTGGAAACACCATATATTTT. This gives the protein CAISNLTVTGNTIYF.

The chain combines TRBV30 with TRBJ1-5; D perhaps matches TRBD1 (6 bases). This CDR3 comprises 16 residues. From germline, CDR1 is GTSNPN and CDR2 SVGIG (reference sequence). Trimming left V 5 bases short and J 0 bases short, with 17 bases between. In DNA form, the CDR3 reads TGTGCCTGGGGCCGATCAGGGGTCGGTAGCAATCAGCCCCAGCATTTT. Translation: CAWGRSGVGSNQPQHF.

The sample holds a few counts of this clone. The V gene is TRBV6-1, the J gene TRBJ1-2; possibly TRBD1 for D (5 bases). Germline V CDR1 and CDR2: MNHNS, SASEGT. Trimming left V 7 bases short and J 4 bases short, with 13 bases between. The CDR3 is 13 amino acids. CDR3 sequence reads: CASTIGVGYGYTF. CDR3 nucleotides: TGTGCCAGCACTATAGGGGTTGGCTATGGCTACACCTTC.

The chain uses TRBV10-3 and TRBJ2-5; 9 bases align to TRBD1. CDR3 length: 13 amino acids. CDR1 is ENHRY and CDR2 is SYGVKD in the germline V gene. The trim removed 5 bases at V and 5 bases at J, leaving 3 bases unmatched. This chain's CDR3 is CAISPTGGETQYF. CDR3 coding DNA: TGTGCCATCAGTCCCACAGGGGGCGAGACCCAGTACTTC.

This clone was detected only a few times. The genes are TRBV6-1 and TRBJ2-2; the match to TRBD2 covers 7 bases. This CDR3 has 15 residues. The V segment lost 7 bases and the J segment 1 base; nucleotides outside the gene matches: 6. Germline assignment: CDR1 MNHNS and CDR2 SASEGT. CDR3 sequence (DNA): TGTGCCAGCATGGGGGGGGTCGGGAACACCGGGGAGCTGTTTTTT. This encodes CASMGGVGNTGELFF.

This chain joins TRBV9 and TRBJ1-2; the D gene is possibly TRBD1 (6 bases). The germline V gene encodes CDR1 SGDLS and CDR2 YYNGEE. CDR3 size: 13 residues. The V end lost 4 bases, the J end lost 4 bases, and 11 bases lay between the germline ends. The CDR3 nucleotides read TGTGCCAGCAGCAGGGACATGTTCTATGGCTACACCTTC. The encoded protein is CASSRDMFYGYTF.

This clone was observed a few times. The chain joins TRBV2 to TRBJ1-4; 9 nucleotides agree with TRBD1. Trimming at V came to 6 bases and at J to 10 bases, leaving 12 bases not matched to a gene. The CDR3 has 15 amino acids. Germline CDR1 reads SNHLY; CDR2 reads FYNNEI. In nucleotides, the CDR3 is TGTGCCAGCAGCCGCGAGGGACAGGGCCTAGGAAAACTGTTTTTT. It is translated as CASSREGQGLGKLFF. The whole variable domain, filled in from reference TRBV2 and TRBJ1-4, reads EPEVTQTPSHQVTQMGQEVILRCVPISNHLYFYWYRQILGQKVEFLVSFYNNEISEKSEIFDDQFSVERPDGSNFTLKIRSTKLEDSAMYFCASSREGQGLGKLFFGSGTQLSVL.